This TCR beta chain comes out of a study of cytomegalovirus exposure and HLA in healthy donors. Vbeta (60) and Jbeta (13) primers were used in the PCR. As handled by the study authors: Later, an analysis found 80 million or so unique TCR beta chains, and 10 million to 11 million of these were shared. The data were produced by immunoSEQ multiplex PCR, yet TCRdb's version contains in-frame clones alone and is incomplete. The V and J calls and clone size were taken over from that table, and D and trimming were inferred from the DNA. This sample has about 190,000 clones; about four fifths occur once, and the top ten carry 3.4%. The CDR3 sequence is 13 residues long. Germline V gives CDR1 GTSNPN, CDR2 SVGIG (reference sequence). Trimming removed 0 bases at V and 4 bases at J, with 9 bases between. Study results and limitations: In a later analysis, TCR beta V- and J-gene trimming was associated with a missense DCLRE1C variant.

To note about this clone: No antigen is known for it.

Sequencing was carried out using PBMCs. This sequence joins TRBV30 and TRBJ1-2; no clear D. The sequence was collected from a man aged 35 to 55 in good health and CMV-seropositive. The chain's CDR3 is CAWSVLGGYGYTF. CDR3 DNA sequence: TGTGCCTGGAGTGTACTCGGAGGCTATGGCTACACCTTC.